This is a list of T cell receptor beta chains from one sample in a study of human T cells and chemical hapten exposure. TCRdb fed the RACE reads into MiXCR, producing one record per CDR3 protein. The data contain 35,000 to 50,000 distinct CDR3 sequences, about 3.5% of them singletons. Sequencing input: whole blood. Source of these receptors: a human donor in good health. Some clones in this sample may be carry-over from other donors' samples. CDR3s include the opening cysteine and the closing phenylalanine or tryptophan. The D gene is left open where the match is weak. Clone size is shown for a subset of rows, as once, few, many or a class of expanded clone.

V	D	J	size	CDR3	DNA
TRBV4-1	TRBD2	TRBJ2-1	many	CASRAGKSYNEQFF	TGCGCCAGTCGAGCGGGGAAGTCCTACAATGAGCAGTTCTTC
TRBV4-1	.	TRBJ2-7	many	CASSQLMLQTYEQYF	TGCGCCAGCAGCCAATTGATGCTTCAGACCTACGAGCAGTACTTC
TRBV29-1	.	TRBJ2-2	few	CSVDNPRANTGELFF	TGCAGCGTTGATAACCCCAGGGCGAACACCGGGGAGCTGTTTTTT
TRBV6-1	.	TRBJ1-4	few	CASSLDRTDEKLFF	TGTGCCAGCAGTCTTGACAGGACGGATGAAAAACTGTTTTTT
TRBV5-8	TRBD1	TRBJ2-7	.	CASFRTGGNEQYF	TGTGCCAGCTTCCGGACAGGGGGCAACGAGCAGTACTTC
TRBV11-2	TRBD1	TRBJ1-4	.	CASKGGQGVATNEKLFF	TGTGCCAGCAAGGGAGGACAGGGGGTCGCAACTAATGAAAAACTGTTTTTT
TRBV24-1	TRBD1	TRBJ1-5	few	CATSGQGMSNQPQHF	TGTGCCACCAGTGGACAGGGGATGAGCAATCAGCCCCAGCATTTT
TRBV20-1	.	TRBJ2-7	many	CSASPRVGGEQYF	TGCAGTGCTAGTCCCAGGGTTGGCGGCGAGCAGTACTTC
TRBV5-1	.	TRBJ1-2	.	CASSSGGHPFFYGYTF	TGCGCCAGCAGCTCAGGCGGACACCCATTTTTCTATGGCTACACCTTC
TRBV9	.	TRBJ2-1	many	CASSVRDEQFF	TGTGCCAGCAGCGTGAGGGATGAGCAGTTCTTC
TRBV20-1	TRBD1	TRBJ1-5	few	CSARDIRQGAYQPQHF	TGCAGTGCTAGAGATATCAGGCAGGGGGCGTATCAGCCCCAGCATTTT
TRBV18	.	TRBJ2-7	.	CASSPTRAGYTYEQYF	TGTGCCAGCTCACCAACTCGGGCCGGGTATACCTACGAGCAGTACTTC
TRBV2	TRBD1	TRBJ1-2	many	CASRGDSYGYTF	TGTGCCAGCCGGGGGGACAGCTATGGCTACACCTTC
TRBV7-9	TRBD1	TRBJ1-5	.	CASSGGQGTNQPQHF	TGTGCCAGCAGCGGGGGACAGGGGACAAATCAGCCCCAGCATTTT
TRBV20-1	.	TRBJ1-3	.	CSAQNPRQSAGNTIYF	TGCAGTGCTCAAAACCCCAGACAGTCCGCTGGAAACACCATATATTTT
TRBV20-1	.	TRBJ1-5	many	CSARDKGGAGQPQHF	TGCAGTGCTAGAGATAAAGGGGGGGCAGGTCAGCCCCAGCATTTT
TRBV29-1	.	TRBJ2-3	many	CSVDWGRTDTQYF	TGCAGCGTTGACTGGGGCCGCACAGATACGCAGTATTTT
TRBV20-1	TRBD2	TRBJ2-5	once	CSAPWGLAGGKTQYF	TGCAGTGCCCCGTGGGGACTAGCGGGGGGAAAGACCCAGTACTTC
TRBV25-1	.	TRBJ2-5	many	CASSEYGFQETQYF	TGTGCCAGCAGTGAATACGGATTCCAAGAGACCCAGTACTTC
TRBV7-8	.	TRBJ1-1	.	CASSLALGANTEAFF	TGTGCCAGCAGCTTAGCTCTCGGGGCAAACACTGAAGCTTTCTTT
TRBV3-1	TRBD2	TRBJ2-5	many	CASSQRETGLAALQWTQYF	TGTGCCAGCAGCCAAAGGGAGACGGGACTAGCTGCCCTCCAGTGGACCCAGTACTTC
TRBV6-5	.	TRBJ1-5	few	CASSFFTVPFNQPQHF	TGTGCCAGCAGTTTCTTCACAGTTCCCTTTAATCAGCCCCAGCATTTT
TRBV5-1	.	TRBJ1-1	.	CASSSEGRANTEAFF	TGCGCCAGCAGCTCTGAAGGGAGAGCGAACACTGAAGCTTTCTTT
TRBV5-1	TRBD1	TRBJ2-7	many	CASSLDRTGPYEQYF	TGCGCCAGCAGCTTGGATCGGACAGGGCCCTACGAGCAGTACTTC
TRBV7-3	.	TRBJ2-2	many	CASSYTRGTGELFF	TGTGCCAGCAGCTACACGCGTGGTACCGGGGAGCTGTTTTTT
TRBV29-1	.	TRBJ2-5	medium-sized	CSVVGEIKTQYF	TGCAGCGTTGTGGGGGAGATAAAGACCCAGTACTTC
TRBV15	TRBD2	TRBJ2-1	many	CATSRGATSGATYNEQFF	TGTGCCACCAGCAGAGGAGCTACTAGCGGGGCAACCTACAATGAGCAGTTCTTC
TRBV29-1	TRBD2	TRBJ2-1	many	CSVDPEREGGSSYNEQFF	TGCAGCGTTGATCCCGAGCGGGAGGGGGGAAGCTCCTACAATGAGCAGTTCTTC
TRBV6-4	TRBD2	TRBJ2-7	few	CATNARGLWREGSYEQYF	TGTGCCACCAACGCAAGGGGGCTATGGCGGGAGGGTTCCTACGAGCAGTACTTC
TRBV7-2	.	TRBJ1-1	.	CASSLVANTEAFF	TGTGCCAGCAGCTTAGTGGCGAACACTGAAGCTTTCTTT
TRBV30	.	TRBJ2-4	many	CAWSVKNIQYF	TGTGCCTGGAGTGTAAAAAACATTCAGTACTTC
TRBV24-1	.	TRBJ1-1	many	CATSGAGVNTEAFF	TGTGCCACCAGTGGGGCAGGGGTGAACACTGAAGCTTTCTTT
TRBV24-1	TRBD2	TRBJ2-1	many	CATSDSGTSGTYNEQFF	TGTGCCACCAGTGATTCCGGGACTAGCGGCACATACAATGAGCAGTTCTTC
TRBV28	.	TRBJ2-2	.	CASSLNPAGELFF	TGTGCCAGCAGTTTAAACCCGGCCGGGGAGCTGTTTTTT
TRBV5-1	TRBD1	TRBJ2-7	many	CASSATGVPSYEQYF	TGCGCCAGCAGCGCTACAGGGGTCCCCTCCTACGAGCAGTACTTC
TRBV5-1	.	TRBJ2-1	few	CASSRSGNEQFF	TGCGCCAGCAGTCGGTCGGGTAATGAGCAGTTCTTC